Sequencing of this T cell receptor beta chain was carried out in a study of prognosis after radiotherapy for stage I lung cancer. Broader study findings: Reduced Shannon entropy following stereotactic body radiation therapy was recorded in patients who developed distant metastases.

Two-round multiplex PCR, the amplification method, yielded TCR beta CDR3 from genomic DNA. First-round PCR, the initial amplification, used primers specific to each TRBV and TRBJ gene. TCRdb used MiXCR to reprocess the multiplex PCR reads, holding one entry per CDR3 protein. The top ten clones hold roughly 43% of a sample with under 20,000 distinct CDR3 sequences, roughly 46% of them seen once. Many counts were recorded for this clonotype. No antigen is known for it. V lost 4 bases and J 7 bases, leaving 7 bases between the germline ends. CDR1 and CDR2 from the germline V gene are LGHDT and YNNKEL (reference sequence). CDR3 length: 12 residues.

Here the sequenced sample was PBMCs, taken before or after stereotactic body radiation therapy (not recorded which). This TCR was sampled from a donor over 45 with non-small cell lung cancer. This sequence joins TRBV3-1 and TRBJ2-2; the D is unclear. The CDR3 coding sequence is TGTGCCAGCAGCCCGCTCAACGGGGAGCTGTTTTTT. Translated, it gives CASSPLNGELFF.